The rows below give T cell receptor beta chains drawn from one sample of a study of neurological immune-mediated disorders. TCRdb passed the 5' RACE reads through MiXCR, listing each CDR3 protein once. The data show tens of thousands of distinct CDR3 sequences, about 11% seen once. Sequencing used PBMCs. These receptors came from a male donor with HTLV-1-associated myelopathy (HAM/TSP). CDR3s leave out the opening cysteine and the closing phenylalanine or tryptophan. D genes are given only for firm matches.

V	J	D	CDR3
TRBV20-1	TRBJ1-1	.	SARWDRNTEAF
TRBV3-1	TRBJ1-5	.	ASSQDLNQPQH
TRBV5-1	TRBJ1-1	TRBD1	ASSSQGQTNTEAF
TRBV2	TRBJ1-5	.	ASSEARTVNQPQH
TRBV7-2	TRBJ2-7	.	ASKSRGRTYEQY
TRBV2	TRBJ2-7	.	ASSMGTYEQY
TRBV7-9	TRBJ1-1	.	ASSPSTRGVTEAF
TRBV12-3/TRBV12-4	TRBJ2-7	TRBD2	ASSPGRGGSYEQY
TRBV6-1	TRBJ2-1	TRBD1	ASSRDRGGEQF
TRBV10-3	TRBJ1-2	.	AISHPPWRKDGYT
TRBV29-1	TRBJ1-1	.	SVGKNPNTEAF
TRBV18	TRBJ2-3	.	ASSPRQRDTQY
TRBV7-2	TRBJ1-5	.	ASTSRGIGRQPQH
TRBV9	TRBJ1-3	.	ASSVGAAENGNTIY
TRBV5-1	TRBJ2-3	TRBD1	ASSRDRGDTQY
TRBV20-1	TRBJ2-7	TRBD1	SVPGQETYEQY
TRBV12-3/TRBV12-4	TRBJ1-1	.	ASSFIAGGTEAF
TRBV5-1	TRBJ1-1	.	ASSVVGNTEAF
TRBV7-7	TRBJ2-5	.	ASSPDKQETQY
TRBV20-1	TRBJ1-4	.	SASKQGEGEKLF
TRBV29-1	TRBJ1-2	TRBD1	SIDRTGERAGYT
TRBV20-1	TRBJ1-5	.	SARQSNQPQH
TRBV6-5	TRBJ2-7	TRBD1	ASSRGVRDRGSPAYEQY
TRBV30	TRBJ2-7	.	AWSGQGSYEQY
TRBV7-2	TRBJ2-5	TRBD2	ASSSAGGSGETQY
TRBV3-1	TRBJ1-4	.	ASSQRDTGGEKLF
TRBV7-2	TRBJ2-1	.	ASSLGTTNEQF
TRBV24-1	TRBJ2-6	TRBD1	ATSDSTGFTNVLT
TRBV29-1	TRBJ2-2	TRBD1	SAGQGSTRGVLF
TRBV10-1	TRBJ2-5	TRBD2	ASSESTRSGGVETQY
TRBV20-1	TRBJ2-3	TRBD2	SERTSGSTDTQY
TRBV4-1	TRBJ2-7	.	ASSQDVWKMLDSYEQY
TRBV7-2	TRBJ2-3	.	ASSQGRRQGTQY
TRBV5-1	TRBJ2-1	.	ASSPGAPGPSSYNEQF
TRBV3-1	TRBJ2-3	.	ASSQVGGGTQY
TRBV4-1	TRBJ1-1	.	ASSQQGLNTEAF
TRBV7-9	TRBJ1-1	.	ASTELTGAVNTEAF
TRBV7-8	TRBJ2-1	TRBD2	ASSRTSGGPTNEQF
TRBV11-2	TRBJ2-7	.	ASSFSDIAYEQY
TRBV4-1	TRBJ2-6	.	ASSQVSVGSGANVLT
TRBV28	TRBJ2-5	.	AIGEGAHETQY
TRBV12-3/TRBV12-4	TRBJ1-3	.	ASSFSGLGNTIY
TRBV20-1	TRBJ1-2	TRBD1	SAPDRTYGYT
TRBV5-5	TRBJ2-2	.	ASSLGWQALGELF
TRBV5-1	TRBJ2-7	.	ASSLEPAYEQY
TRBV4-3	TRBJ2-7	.	ASSQEGRGIYEQY
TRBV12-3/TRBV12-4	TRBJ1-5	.	ASSFAGASNQPQH
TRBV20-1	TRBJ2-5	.	SARATWDTLRGETQY
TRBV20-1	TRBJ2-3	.	SARTDTQY
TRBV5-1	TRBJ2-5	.	ASSLGAAGSKETQY
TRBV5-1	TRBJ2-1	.	ASSGGGYNEQF
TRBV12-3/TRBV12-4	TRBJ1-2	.	AIPGSNYGYT
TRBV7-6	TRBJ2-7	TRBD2	ASSLDSSGSYEQY
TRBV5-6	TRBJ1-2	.	ASSTTHGPRQNGYT
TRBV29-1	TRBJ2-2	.	SASDGHTGELF
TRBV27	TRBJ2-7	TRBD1	ASSFIRGPTYEQY
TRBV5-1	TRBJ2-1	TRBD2	ASRRVSGGDSYNEQF
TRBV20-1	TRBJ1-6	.	SARQDGNSPLH
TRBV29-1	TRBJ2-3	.	SVIAVKSTDTQY